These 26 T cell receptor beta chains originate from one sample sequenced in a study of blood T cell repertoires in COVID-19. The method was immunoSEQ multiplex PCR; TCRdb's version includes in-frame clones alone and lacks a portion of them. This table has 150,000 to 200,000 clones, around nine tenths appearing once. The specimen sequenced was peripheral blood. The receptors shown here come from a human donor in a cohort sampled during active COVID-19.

The CDR3 DNA reads TGTGCCGGGGCAGGGACAGGCACCAATCAGCCCCAGCATTTT. Translating it yields CAGAGTGTNQPQHF. V is TRBV19 and J is TRBJ1-5; TRBD1 matches 8 bases. V lost 11 bases, J lost 3 bases, and 9 bases stayed unmatched. This CDR3 has 14 residues. In germline, CDR1 is LNHDA, CDR2 SQIVND (reference sequence). Based on the CDR3 plus reference TRBV19 and TRBJ1-5, the full variable domain is DGGITQSPKYLFRKEGQNVTLSCEQNLNHDAMYWYRQDPGQGLRLIYYSQIVNDFQKGDIAEGYSVSREKKESFPLTVTSAQKNPTAFYLCAGAGTGTNQPQHFGDGTRLSIL.

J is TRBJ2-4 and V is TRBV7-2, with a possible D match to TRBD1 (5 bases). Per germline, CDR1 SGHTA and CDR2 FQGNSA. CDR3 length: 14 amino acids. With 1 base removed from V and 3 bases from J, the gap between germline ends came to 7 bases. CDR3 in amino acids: CASSLGGSKNIQYF. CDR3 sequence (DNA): TGTGCCAGCAGCTTAGGGGGCAGCAAAAACATTCAGTACTTC.

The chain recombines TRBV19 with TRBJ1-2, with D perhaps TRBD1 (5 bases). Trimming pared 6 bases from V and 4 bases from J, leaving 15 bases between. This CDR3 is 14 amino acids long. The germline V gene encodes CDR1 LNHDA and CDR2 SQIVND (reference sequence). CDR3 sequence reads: CASSFQGLGYGYTF. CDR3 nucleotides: TGTGCCAGTAGCTTCCAGGGTCTAGGCTATGGCTACACCTTC.

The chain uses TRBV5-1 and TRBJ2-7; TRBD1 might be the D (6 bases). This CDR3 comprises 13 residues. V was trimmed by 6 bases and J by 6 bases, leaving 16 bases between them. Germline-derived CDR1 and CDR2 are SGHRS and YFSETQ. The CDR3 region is CASTYTWGPEQYF. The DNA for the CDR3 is TGCGCCAGCACCTATACCTGGGGGCCCGAGCAGTACTTC. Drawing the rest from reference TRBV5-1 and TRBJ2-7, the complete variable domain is KAGVTQTPRYLIKTRGQQVTLSCSPISGHRSVSWYQQTPGQGLQFLFEYFSETQRNKGNFPGRFSGRQFSNSRSEMNVSTLELGDSALYLCASTYTWGPEQYFGPGTRLTVT.

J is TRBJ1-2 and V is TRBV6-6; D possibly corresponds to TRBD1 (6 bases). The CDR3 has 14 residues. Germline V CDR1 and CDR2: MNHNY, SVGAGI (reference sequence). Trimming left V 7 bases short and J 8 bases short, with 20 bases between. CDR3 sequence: CASTQLAGGGGYTF. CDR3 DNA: TGTGCCAGCACCCAATTAGCGGGGGGCGGCGGCTACACCTTC.

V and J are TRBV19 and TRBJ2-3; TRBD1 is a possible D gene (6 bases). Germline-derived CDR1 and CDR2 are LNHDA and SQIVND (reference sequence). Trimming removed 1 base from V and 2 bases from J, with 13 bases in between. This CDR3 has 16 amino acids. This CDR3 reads CASSIGTGPVTDTQYF. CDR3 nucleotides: TGTGCCAGTAGTATAGGCACAGGGCCGGTCACAGATACGCAGTATTTT.

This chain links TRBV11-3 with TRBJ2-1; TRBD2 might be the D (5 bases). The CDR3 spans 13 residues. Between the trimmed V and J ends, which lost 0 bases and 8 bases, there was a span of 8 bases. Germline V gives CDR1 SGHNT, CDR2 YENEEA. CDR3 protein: CASSLDTGDEQFF. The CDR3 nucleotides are TGTGCCAGCAGCTTAGATACCGGGGATGAGCAGTTCTTC.

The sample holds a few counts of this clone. The CDR3, as DNA: TGCGCCAGCAGCCCCCGGACTAGCCCGCAACCCTATGAGCAGTTCTTC. It translates to CASSPRTSPQPYEQFF. The chain is built from TRBV4-1 and TRBJ2-1; 8 bases are shared with TRBD2. Germline assignment: CDR1 MGHRA and CDR2 YSYEKL. V lost 4 bases to trimming and J lost 8 bases; unmatched junction nucleotides: 13. This CDR3 spans 16 amino acids.

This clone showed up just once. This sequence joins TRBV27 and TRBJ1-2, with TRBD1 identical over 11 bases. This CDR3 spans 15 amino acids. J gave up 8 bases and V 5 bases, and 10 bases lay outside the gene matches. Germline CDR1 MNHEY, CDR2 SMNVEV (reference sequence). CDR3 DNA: TGTGCCAGCAGTCCTCTCGGACAGGGGGCAAGAGGCTACACCTTC. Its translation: CASSPLGQGARGYTF.

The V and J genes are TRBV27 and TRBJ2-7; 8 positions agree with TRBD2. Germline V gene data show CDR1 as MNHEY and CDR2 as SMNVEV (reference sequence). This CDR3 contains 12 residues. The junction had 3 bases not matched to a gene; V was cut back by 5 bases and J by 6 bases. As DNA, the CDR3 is TGTGCCAGCAGTCCGGGACTAGGCGAGCAGTACTTC. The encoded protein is CASSPGLGEQYF.

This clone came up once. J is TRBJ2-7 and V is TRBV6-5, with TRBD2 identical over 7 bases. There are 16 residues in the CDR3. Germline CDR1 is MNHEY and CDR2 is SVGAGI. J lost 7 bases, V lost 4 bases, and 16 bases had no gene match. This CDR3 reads CASSLPETSISGEQYF. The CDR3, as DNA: TGTGCCAGCAGTTTACCTGAGACTAGCATATCGGGGGAGCAGTACTTC.

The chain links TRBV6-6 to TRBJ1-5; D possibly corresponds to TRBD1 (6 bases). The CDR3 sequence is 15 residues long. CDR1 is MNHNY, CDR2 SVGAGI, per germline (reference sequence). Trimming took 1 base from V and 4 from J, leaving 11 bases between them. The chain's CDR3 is CASSYFRGPNQPQHF. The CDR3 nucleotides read TGTGCCAGCAGTTACTTCAGGGGTCCAAATCAGCCCCAGCATTTT.

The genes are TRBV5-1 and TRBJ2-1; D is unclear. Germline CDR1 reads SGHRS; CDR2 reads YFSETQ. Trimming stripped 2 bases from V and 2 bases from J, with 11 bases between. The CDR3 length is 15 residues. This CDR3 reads CASSLTGGTYNEQFF. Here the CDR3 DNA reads TGCGCCAGCAGCTTAACGGGTGGAACCTACAATGAGCAGTTCTTC.

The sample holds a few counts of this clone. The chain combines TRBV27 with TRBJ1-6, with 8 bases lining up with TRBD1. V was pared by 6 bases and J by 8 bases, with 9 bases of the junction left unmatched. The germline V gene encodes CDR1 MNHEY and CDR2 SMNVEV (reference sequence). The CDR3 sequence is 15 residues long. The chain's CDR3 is CASRIRGQGYSPLHF. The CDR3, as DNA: TGTGCCAGCAGGATCCGCGGACAGGGCTATTCACCCCTCCACTTT.

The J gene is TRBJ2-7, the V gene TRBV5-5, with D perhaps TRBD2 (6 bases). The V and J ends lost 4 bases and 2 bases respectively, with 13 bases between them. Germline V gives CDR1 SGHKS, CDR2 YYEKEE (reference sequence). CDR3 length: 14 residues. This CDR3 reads CASSPLTRTYEQYF. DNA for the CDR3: TGTGCCAGCAGCCCCCTGACTAGAACCTACGAGCAGTACTTC.

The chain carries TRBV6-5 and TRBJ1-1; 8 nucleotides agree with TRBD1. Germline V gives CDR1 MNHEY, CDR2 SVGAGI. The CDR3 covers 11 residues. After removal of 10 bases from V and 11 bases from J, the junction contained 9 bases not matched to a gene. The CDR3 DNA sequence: TGTGCCACCAGAGTGGGGGACAGGGCTTTCTTT. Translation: CATRVGDRAFF.

CDR3 nucleotide sequence: TGCACCTGCCGGAGACAGGGAAACACTGAAGCTTTCTTT. Protein sequence: CTCRRQGNTEAFF. The chain combines TRBV29-1 with TRBJ1-1; 7 bases agree with TRBD1. The CDR3 covers 13 residues. The germline gives CDR1 SQVTM, CDR2 ANQGSEA.

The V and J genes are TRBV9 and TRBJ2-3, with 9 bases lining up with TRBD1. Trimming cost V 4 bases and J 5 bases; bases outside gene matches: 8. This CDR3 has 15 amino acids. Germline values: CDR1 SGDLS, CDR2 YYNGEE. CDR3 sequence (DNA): TGTGCCAGCAGCCCTCGGACAGGGGAGGGAGATACGCAGTATTTT. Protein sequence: CASSPRTGEGDTQYF.

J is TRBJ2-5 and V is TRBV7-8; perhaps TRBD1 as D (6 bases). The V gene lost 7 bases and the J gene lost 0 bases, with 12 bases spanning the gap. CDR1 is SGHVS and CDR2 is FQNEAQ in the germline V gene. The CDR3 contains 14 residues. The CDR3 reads CASTQGIYQETQYF. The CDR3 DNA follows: TGTGCCAGCACGCAGGGGATCTACCAAGAGACCCAGTACTTC.

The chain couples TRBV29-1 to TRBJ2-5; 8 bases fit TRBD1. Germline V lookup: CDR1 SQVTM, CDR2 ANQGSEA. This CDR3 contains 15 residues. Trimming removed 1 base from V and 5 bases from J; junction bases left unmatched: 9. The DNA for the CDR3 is TGCAGCGTTGAAGTTGGTACAGGGGGTCGGGAGACCCAGTACTTC. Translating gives CSVEVGTGGRETQYF.

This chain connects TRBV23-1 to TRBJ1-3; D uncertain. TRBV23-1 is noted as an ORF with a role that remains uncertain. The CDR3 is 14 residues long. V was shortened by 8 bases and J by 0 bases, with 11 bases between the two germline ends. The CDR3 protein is CASVAQPSGNTIYF. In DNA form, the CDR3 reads TGCGCCAGCGTGGCCCAACCCTCTGGAAACACCATATATTTT.

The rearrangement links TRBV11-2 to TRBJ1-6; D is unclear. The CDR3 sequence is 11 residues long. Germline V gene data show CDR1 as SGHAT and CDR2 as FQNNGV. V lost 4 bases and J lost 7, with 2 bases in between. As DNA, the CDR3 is TGTGCCAGCAGCTCAAATTCACCCCTCCACTTT. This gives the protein CASSSNSPLHF.

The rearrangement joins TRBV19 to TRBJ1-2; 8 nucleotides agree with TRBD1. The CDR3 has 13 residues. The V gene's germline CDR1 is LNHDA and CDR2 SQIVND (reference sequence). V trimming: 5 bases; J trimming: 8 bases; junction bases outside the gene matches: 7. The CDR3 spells CASSVQGAGGYTF. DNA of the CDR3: TGTGCCAGTAGTGTTCAGGGGGCGGGAGGCTACACCTTC. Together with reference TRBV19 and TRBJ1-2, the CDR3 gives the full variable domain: DGGITQSPKYLFRKEGQNVTLSCEQNLNHDAMYWYRQDPGQGLRLIYYSQIVNDFQKGDIAEGYSVSREKKESFPLTVTSAQKNPTAFYLCASSVQGAGGYTFGSGTRLTVV.

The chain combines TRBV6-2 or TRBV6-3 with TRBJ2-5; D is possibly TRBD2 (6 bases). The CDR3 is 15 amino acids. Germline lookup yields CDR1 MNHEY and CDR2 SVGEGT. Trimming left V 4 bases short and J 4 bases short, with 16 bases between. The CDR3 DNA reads TGTGCCAGCAGTTGGCCCCACCGGGACTTAGAGACCCAGTACTTC. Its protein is CASSWPHRDLETQYF.

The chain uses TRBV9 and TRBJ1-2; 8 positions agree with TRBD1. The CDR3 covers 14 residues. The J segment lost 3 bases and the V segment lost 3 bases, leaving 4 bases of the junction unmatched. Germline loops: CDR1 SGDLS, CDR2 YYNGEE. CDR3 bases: TGTGCCAGCAGCGCAGGACAGGGACACTATGGCTACACCTTC. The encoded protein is CASSAGQGHYGYTF.

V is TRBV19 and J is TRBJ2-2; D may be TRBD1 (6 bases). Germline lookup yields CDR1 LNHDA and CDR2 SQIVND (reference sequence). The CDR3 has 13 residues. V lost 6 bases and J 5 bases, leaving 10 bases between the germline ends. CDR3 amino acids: CASSTQGTGELFF. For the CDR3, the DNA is TGTGCCAGTAGCACACAGGGAACCGGGGAGCTGTTTTTT.